These 9 T cell receptor beta chains originate from one sample sequenced in a study of regulatory T cells in long-lasting Graves disease. The time point: newly diagnosed GD, antithyroid drugs for less than 3 months. RNA from PBMCs was the source of the TCR library. TCR beta libraries were built with iRepertoire HTBI primers and Arm-PCR of CDR3 regions. From the multiplex PCR reads, TCRdb called clonotypes with MiXCR, one entry per CDR3 protein. The sample has 400,000 to 500,000 distinct CDR3 sequences; around 15% are singletons. These data were also reused for a study on T cells in Graves' hyperthyroidism and ophthalmopathy.

The sample consisted of peripheral blood mononuclear cells (PBMCs), taken at new diagnosis, from a patient treated with antithyroid drugs. The receptor source for this set is a woman between 50 and 59 years old with Graves disease.

This clonotype was recorded many times. This chain links TRBV7-3 with TRBJ1-4; D not certain. The CDR3 has 14 residues. The germline V and J ends were trimmed by 2 bases and 8 bases, with 12 bases remaining between them. Per germline, CDR1 SGHTA and CDR2 FQGTGA. CDR3: CASSLRGKKEKLFF. The CDR3 DNA reads TGTGCCAGCAGCTTACGCGGGAAGAAGGAAAAACTGTTTTTT.

The gene calls are TRBV6-9 and TRBJ2-1, with D tentatively TRBD2 (5 bases). V was pared by 3 bases and J by 4 bases, with 13 bases between. The CDR3 totals 15 residues. Germline CDR1 is MNHGY and CDR2 is SVAAGI. CDR3 loop: CASSYNLRAYNEQFF. The CDR3 region has the DNA TGTGCCAGCAGTTACAATTTGCGGGCTTACAATGAGCAGTTCTTC.

This clonotype has just a few counts. V is TRBV20-1 and J is TRBJ1-1, with D possibly TRBD1 on 5 matching bases. V lost 2 bases to trimming and J lost 1 base, with 14 bases between them. This CDR3 is built from 15 residues. Germline CDR1 DFQATT, CDR2 SNEGSKA (reference sequence). CDR3 protein: CSARPSSRGNTEAFF. The CDR3 coding sequence is TGCAGTGCTAGACCAAGCTCAAGGGGGAACACTGAAGCTTTCTTT.

This clonotype was picked up many times. The chain carries TRBV18 and TRBJ2-3, with D perhaps TRBD2 (6 bases). Germline V gives CDR1 KGHSH, CDR2 LQKENI. With 0 bases removed from V and 2 bases from J, the gap between germline ends came to 9 bases. This CDR3 comprises 15 residues. The CDR3 region is CASSPPAGTTDTQYF. CDR3 sequence (DNA): TGTGCCAGCTCACCACCGGCGGGGACCACAGATACGCAGTATTTT.

The table lists this clonotype with many counts. The chain is built from TRBV11-2 and TRBJ1-2, with 10 bases fitting TRBD1. The CDR3 has 14 amino acids. Germline trimming cut 7 bases from V and 5 bases from J; bases unmatched to any gene: 7. Germline-derived CDR1 and CDR2 are SGHAT and FQNNGV. Here the CDR3 reads CASTWDRGSYGYTF. DNA of the CDR3: TGTGCCAGCACCTGGGACAGGGGTAGTTATGGCTACACCTTC.

This clonotype appeared a few times. The V call is TRBV20-1, the J call TRBJ2-3; TRBD2 matches at 11 bases. Per the germline V gene, CDR1 is DFQATT and CDR2 is SNEGSKA (reference sequence). CDR3 size: 16 residues. The V and J ends lost 6 bases and 0 bases, in that order; junction bases with no gene match: 8. CDR3 sequence reads: CSASGGLAESTDTQYF. CDR3 bases: TGCAGTGCATCTGGGGGACTAGCGGAAAGCACAGATACGCAGTATTTT.

About this clonotype: A far larger clone is off by one base, so a read error is likely. The gene calls are TRBV27 and TRBJ2-7, with 8 bases matching TRBD1. V shed 5 bases and J 1 base; nucleotides not matched to a gene: 7. The CDR3 loop spans 15 amino acids. CDR1 MNHEY and CDR2 SMNVEV come from the germline V gene (reference sequence). The CDR3: CASSPRGQESYEQYF. Written as DNA, the CDR3 is TGTGCCAGCAGTCCCCGGGGACAGGAGTCCTACGAGCAGTACTTC.

This clonotype was detected ten times or more. The chain combines TRBV28 with TRBJ2-3, with 11 nucleotides matching TRBD1. Per the germline V gene, CDR1 is MDHEN and CDR2 is SYDVKM. V shed 4 bases, J shed 4 bases, and the junction held 19 bases outside the gene matches. The CDR3 extends over 20 amino acids. As DNA, the CDR3 is TGTGCCAGCAGTTGGCCCGGACTAGGACCCGGGACAGGGGGTTCAGATACGCAGTATTTT. It specifies CASSWPGLGPGTGGSDTQYF.

Ten or more counts support this clonotype. V and J are TRBV6-2 or TRBV6-3 and TRBJ1-1; D might be TRBD1 (6 bases). V was cut by 5 bases and J by 5 bases, with 12 bases left in between. Per the germline V gene, CDR1 is MNHEY and CDR2 is SVGEGT. CDR3 length: 13 residues. The CDR3 nucleotides are TGTGCCAGCAGTCCACAGGGAAGTACTGAAGCTTTCTTT. Translated, it gives CASSPQGSTEAFF.